This T cell receptor (beta chain) came from a study of graft-versus-host responses after intestinal transplantation. Notes on the study in general: The marrow of recipients harbored GvH clones, and ileum or blood showed some of them first.

Concerning this clone: Its antigen is unidentified. At one boundary the junction diverges from the germline segment, which might be a read error.

Libraries were prepared by immunoSEQ multiplex PCR; TCRdb keeps only in-frame clonotypes and omits some of them. The table lists about 97,000 clones, more than 80% of them singletons. Germline values: CDR1 SSHAT, CDR2 FNYEAQ (reference sequence). This CDR3 spans 13 amino acids. The chain links TRBV7-7 to TRBJ2-5; D not resolved. This receptor was obtained from a human patient who received an intestinal transplant, so some T cells may come from the graft donor. Sample: PBMCs, taken around 450 days after intestinal transplant. CDR3 sequence reads: CASSPESPETQYF. The DNA for the CDR3 is TGTGCTAGCAGCCCCGAGTCACCAGAGACCCAGTACTTC.